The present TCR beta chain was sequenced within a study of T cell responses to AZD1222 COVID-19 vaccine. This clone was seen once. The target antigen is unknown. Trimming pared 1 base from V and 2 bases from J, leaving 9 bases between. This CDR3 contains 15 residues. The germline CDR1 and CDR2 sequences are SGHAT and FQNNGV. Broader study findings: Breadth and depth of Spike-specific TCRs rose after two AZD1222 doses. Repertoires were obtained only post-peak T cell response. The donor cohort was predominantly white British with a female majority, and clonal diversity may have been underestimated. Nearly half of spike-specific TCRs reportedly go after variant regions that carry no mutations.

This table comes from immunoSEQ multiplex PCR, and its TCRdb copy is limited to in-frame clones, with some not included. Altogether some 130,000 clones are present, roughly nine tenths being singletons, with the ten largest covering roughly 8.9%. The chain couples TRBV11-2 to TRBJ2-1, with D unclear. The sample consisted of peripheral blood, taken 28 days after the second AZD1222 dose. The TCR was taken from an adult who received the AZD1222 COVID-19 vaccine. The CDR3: CASSLGGNPYNEQFF. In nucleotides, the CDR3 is TGTGCCAGCAGCTTAGGTGGAAACCCCTACAATGAGCAGTTCTTC.